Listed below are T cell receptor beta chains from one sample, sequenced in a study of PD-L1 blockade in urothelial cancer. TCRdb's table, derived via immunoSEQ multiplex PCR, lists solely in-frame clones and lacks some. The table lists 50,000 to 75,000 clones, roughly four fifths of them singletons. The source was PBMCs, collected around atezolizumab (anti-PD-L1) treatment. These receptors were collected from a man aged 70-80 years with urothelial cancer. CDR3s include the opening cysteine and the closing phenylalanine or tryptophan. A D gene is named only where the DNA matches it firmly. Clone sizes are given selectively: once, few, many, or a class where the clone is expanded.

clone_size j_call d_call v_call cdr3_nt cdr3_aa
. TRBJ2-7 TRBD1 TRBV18 TGTGCCAGCTCGTCCGGGACAGGGGACTACGAGCAGTACTTC CASSSGTGDYEQYF
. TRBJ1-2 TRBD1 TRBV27 TGTGCCAGCAGTTTAGCTGGGACAGACTATGGCTACACCTTC CASSLAGTDYGYTF
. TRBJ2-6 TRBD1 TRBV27 TGTGCCAACGTCATCCTACAGGGGAACGGGGCCAACGTCCTGACTTTC CANVILQGNGANVLTF
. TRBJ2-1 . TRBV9 TGTGCCAGCAGCGTTCCACACAGCAATGAGCAGTTCTTC CASSVPHSNEQFF
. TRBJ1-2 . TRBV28 TGTGCCAGCAGTAAGCGGTCCACTGGCTACACCTTC CASSKRSTGYTF
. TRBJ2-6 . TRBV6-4 TGTGCCAGCAGTGACAGGGGGTCTGGGGCCAACGTCCTGACTTTC CASSDRGSGANVLTF
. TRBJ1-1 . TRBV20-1 TGCCGGGGGACCCTGAACACTGAAGCTTTCTTT CRGTLNTEAFF
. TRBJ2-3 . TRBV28 TGTGCCAGCGGGAGTTCTAACACAGATACGCAGTATTTT CASGSSNTDTQYF
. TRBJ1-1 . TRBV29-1 TGCAGCGTTGCAGTAGGGGGCACTGAAGCTTTCTTT CSVAVGGTEAFF
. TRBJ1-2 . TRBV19 TGTGCCAGTAGTATATCTGGGGCTGGCTACACCTTC CASSISGAGYTF
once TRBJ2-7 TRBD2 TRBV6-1 TGTGCCAGCAGTGAAGAGTCTAGCGGGAGGTATTCCTACGAGCAGTACTTC CASSEESSGRYSYEQYF
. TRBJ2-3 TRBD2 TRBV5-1 TGCGCCAGCAGCTTGGGGGTAGCGGGAGGCCCCTCTAGCACAGATACGCAGTATTTT CASSLGVAGGPSSTDTQYF
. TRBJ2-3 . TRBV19 TGTGCCAGTAGCCGAACTGGGGACTTAAGCACAGATACGCAGTATTTT CASSRTGDLSTDTQYF
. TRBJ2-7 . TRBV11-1 TGTGCCAGCAGCTTACAGGTAACCTACGAGCAGTACTTC CASSLQVTYEQYF
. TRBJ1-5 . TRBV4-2 TGTGCCAGCAGCCATCTCAGGGGTAAGAATCAGCCCCAGCATTTT CASSHLRGKNQPQHF
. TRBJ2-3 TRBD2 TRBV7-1 TGTGCCAGCAGCTCCGGGACTAGCGAGTTCACAGATACGCAGTATTTT CASSSGTSEFTDTQYF
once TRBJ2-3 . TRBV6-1 TGTGCCAGCAGTGTCTCGCAGGGGGGAGGCACAGATACGCAGTATTTT CASSVSQGGGTDTQYF
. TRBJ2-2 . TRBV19 TGTGCCAGTAGTATTCTCCCGCGCGGGGAGCTGTTTTTT CASSILPRGELFF
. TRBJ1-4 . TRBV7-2 TGTGCCAGCAGCTTAAATCCGGCGGGAACTAATGAAAAACTGTTTTTT CASSLNPAGTNEKLFF
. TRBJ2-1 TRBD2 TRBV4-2 TGTGCCAGCAGCCAAGCATCGCTAGCGGGAGGGCCAGGTAGTTACAATGAGCAGTTCTTC CASSQASLAGGPGSYNEQFF
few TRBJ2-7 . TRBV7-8 TGTGCCAGCAGCTCCGCCTACGAGCAGTACTTC CASSSAYEQYF
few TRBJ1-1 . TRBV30 TGTGCCTGGAGTGTACTCGCGAACACTGAAGCTTTCTTT CAWSVLANTEAFF
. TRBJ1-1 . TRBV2 TGTGCCAGCAGTGATCCGATGAGGGCGCTTAACACTGAAGCTTTCTTT CASSDPMRALNTEAFF
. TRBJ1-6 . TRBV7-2 TGTGCCAGCAGCTTAGGGCAGGGCCTATTGTCACCCCTCCACTTT CASSLGQGLLSPLHF
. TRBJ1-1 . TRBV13 TGTGCCAGCAGCGTACGACAGGCGGGAGCTGAAGCTTTCTTT CASSVRQAGAEAFF
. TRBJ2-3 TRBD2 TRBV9 TGTGCCAGCAGCGTAGGAGGGACTACAAGGAGGACAGATACGCAGTATTTT CASSVGGTTRRTDTQYF
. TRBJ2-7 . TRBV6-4 TGTGCCAGCAGTGACCGCAAAGGAGAGGAGGGACGGTTC CASSDRKGEEGRF
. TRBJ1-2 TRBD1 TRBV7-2 TGTGCCAGCAGCTTAGACCGGGACAGAAATGTCTATGGCTACACCTTC CASSLDRDRNVYGYTF
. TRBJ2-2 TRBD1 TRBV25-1 TGTGCCAGCAGGCGGGGAGTTACAGGGGGCGGAAGCACCGGGGAGCTGTTTTTT CASRRGVTGGGSTGELFF
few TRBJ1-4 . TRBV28 TGTGCCAGCACCCCACCTCGGGGAAAACTGTTTTTT CASTPPRGKLFF
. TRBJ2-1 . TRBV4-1 TGCGCCAGCAGCCAAGTCGGGAATGAGCAGTTCTTC CASSQVGNEQFF
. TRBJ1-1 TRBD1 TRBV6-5 TGTGCCAGCAGTTTGGACAGGACCCGGAGGGCTTTCTTT CASSLDRTRRAFF
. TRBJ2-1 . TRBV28 TGTGCCAGCCTAAACCACAGGGAACGCTACAATGAGCAGTTCTTC CASLNHRERYNEQFF
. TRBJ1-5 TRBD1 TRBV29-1 TGCAGCGTTGGAGGTTCCGACAGGGATCAGCCCCAGCATTTT CSVGGSDRDQPQHF
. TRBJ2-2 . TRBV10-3 TGTGCCATCACGCGGCGGCCCACCGGGGAGCTGTTTTTT CAITRRPTGELFF
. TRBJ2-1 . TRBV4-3 TGCGCCAGCAGCCGAGGGAAAAATGAGCAGTTCTTC CASSRGKNEQFF
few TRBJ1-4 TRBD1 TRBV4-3 TGCGCCAGCAGCCAAGGACAGGGTGGTGAAAAACTGTTTTTT CASSQGQGGEKLFF
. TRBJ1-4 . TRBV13 TGTGCCAGCAGCTTAGGGGTGCAAGCCGAAAAACTGTTTTTT CASSLGVQAEKLFF
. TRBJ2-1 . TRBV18 TGTGCCAGCTCACCGCTAGCGTCGTACAATGAGCAGTTCTTC CASSPLASYNEQFF
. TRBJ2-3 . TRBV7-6 TGTGCGTCAATCGCGGGCGGGATAGGAACAGATACGCAGTATTTT CASIAGGIGTDTQYF
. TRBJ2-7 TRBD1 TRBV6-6 TGTGCCAGCAGTTATGGGACAGACTCCTACGAGCAGTACTTC CASSYGTDSYEQYF
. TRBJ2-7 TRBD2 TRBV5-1 TGCGCCAGCAGCTTGGCCAGCGGGACGTTTTACGAGCAGTACTTC CASSLASGTFYEQYF
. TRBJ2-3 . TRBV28 TGTGCCAGCAGTTTCCTCGACGCTACTAATACAGATACGCAGTATTTT CASSFLDATNTDTQYF
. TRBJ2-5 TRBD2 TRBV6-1 TGTGCCAGCAGTGAAGAGGCGGGAGGTCAAGAGACCCAGTACTTC CASSEEAGGQETQYF
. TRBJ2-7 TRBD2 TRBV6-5 TGTGCCAGCAGTTACCCCCGGGAGGGCCTAGCGGAGCAGTACTTC CASSYPREGLAEQYF
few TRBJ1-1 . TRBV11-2 TGTGCCAGCAGCCGAACCTCAGGGAACACTGAAGCTTTCTTT CASSRTSGNTEAFF
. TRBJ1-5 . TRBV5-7 TGTGCCAGCAGGCGGGGTCGCGAAAGGACCTCGAATCAGCCCCAGCATTTT CASRRGRERTSNQPQHF
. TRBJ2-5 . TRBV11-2 TGTGCCAGCAGCGAACACAAGAAAGAGACCCAGTACTTC CASSEHKKETQYF
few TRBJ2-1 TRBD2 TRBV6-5 TGTGCCAGCAGCGCACGGGCCGGGGGGAACAATGAGCAGTTCTTC CASSARAGGNNEQFF
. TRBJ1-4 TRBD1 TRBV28 TGTGCCAGCAGTACGACAGGGGCCGCTAATGAAAAACTGTTTTTT CASSTTGAANEKLFF
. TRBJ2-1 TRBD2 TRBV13 TGTGCCAGCAGCTCGAGGACTAGCGGGGTCTACAATGAGCAGTTCTTC CASSSRTSGVYNEQFF
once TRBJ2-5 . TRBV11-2 TGTGCCAGCAGCTTAGGACAGTCCCCAGGAGAGACCCAGTACTTC CASSLGQSPGETQYF
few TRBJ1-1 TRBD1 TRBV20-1 TGCAGTGCGAAAGGACAGGGAATTGCTTTCTTT CSAKGQGIAFF
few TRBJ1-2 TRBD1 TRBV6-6 TGTGCCAGCATCGACAGGGGGAAGGACTATGGCTACACCTTC CASIDRGKDYGYTF